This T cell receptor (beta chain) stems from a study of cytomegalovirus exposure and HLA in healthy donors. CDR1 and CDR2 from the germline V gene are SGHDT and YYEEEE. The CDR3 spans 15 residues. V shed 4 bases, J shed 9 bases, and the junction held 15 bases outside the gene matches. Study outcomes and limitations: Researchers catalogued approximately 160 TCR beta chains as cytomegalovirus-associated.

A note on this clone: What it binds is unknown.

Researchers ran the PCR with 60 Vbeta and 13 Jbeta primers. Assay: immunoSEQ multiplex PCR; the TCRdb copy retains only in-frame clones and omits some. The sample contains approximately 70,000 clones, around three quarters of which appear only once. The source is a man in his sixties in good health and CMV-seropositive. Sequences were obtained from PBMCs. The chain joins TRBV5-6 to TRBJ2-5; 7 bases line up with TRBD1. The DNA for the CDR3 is TGTGCCAGCAGCCGCGGTAGGGGACAGAGTTTCGCCCAGTACTTC. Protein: CASSRGRGQSFAQYF.